This TCR beta chain stems from a study of T cells in narcolepsy. Produced via immunoSEQ multiplex PCR; TCRdb's table is partial and in-frame only. This sample carries nearly 35,000 clones, 81% of them seen once, and the ten largest clones take about 2.3%. Trimming pared 5 bases from V and 5 bases from J, leaving 12 bases between. Germline loops: CDR1 MNHEY, CDR2 SVGAGI. The CDR3 runs 13 residues. Sample: memory (CD45RA-) CD4+ T cells from blood. The gene calls are TRBV6-5 and TRBJ1-1; D is uncertain. This sequence was found in a human donor in good health. The CDR3 here is CASSAARDTEAFF. DNA for the CDR3: TGTGCCAGCAGTGCCGCAAGGGATACTGAAGCTTTCTTT.